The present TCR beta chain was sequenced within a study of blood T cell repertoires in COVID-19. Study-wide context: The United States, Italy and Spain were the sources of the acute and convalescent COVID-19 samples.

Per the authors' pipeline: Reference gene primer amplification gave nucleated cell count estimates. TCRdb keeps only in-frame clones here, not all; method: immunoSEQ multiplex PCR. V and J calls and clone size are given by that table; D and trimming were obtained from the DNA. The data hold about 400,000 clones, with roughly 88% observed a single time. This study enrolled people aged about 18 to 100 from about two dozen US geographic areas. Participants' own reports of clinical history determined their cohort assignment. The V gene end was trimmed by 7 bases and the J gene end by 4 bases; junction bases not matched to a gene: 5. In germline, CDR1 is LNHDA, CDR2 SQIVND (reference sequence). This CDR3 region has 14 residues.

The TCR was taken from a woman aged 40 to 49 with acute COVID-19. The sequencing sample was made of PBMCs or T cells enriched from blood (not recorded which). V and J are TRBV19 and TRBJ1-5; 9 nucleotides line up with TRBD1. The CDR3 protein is CASTGQGWNQPQHF. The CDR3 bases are TGTGCCAGTACGGGACAGGGCTGGAATCAGCCCCAGCATTTT.